Shown below are 19 T cell receptor beta chains from a single sample sequenced in a study of beta chain features in type 1 diabetes. Every bit of the isolated RNA underwent reverse transcription, so sequencing read expressed TCRB transcripts. Sequencing used immunoSEQ multiplex PCR; TCRdb keeps in-frame clones, though not all of them. The data contain roughly 120,000 clones, 40% of them singletons. Specimen: stem cell memory CD4+ T cells from blood. These receptors were taken from a woman younger than 30 in good health.

The rearrangement uses TRBV19 and TRBJ2-7, with 10 nucleotides matching TRBD1. There are 15 residues in the CDR3. V lost 4 bases, J lost 1 base, and 4 bases stayed unmatched. Germline V gene lookup returns CDR1 LNHDA and CDR2 SQIVND (reference sequence). The CDR3 bases are TGTGCCAGTAGTAGCGGACAGGGGGGATCCTACGAGCAGTACTTC. Its protein product is CASSSGQGGSYEQYF.

V is TRBV27 and J is TRBJ2-1; the match to TRBD1 covers 8 bases. Trimming cost V 6 bases and J 3 bases; bases outside gene matches: 4. CDR1 and CDR2 (germline): MNHEY, SMNVEV (reference sequence). The CDR3 contains 14 residues. The CDR3 protein is CASRGRGLYNEQFF. The CDR3 nucleotides read TGTGCCAGCAGGGGCAGGGGGCTCTACAATGAGCAGTTCTTC.

This chain connects TRBV5-1 to TRBJ2-2, with TRBD2 matching over 8 bases. Germline V gene data show CDR1 as SGHRS and CDR2 as YFSETQ. This CDR3 contains 15 residues. With V trimmed by 2 bases and J by 1 base, 1 base remained unmatched. The CDR3 region has the DNA TGCGCCAGCAGCTTCGGGACTAGGAACACCGGGGAGCTGTTTTTT. This gives the protein CASSFGTRNTGELFF.

This clone was observed a few times. This chain joins TRBV7-9 and TRBJ2-1, with 10 bases identical to TRBD2. V shed 1 base and J 4 bases; nucleotides not matched to a gene: 4. Germline CDR1 SEHNR, CDR2 FQNEAQ (reference sequence). This CDR3 region has 16 residues. CDR3 amino acids: CASSLELAGNYNEQFF. The CDR3 DNA follows: TGTGCCAGCAGCTTAGAACTAGCGGGAAATTACAATGAGCAGTTCTTC.

This clone came up a few times. The rearrangement uses TRBV5-1 and TRBJ2-1; tentatively, D is TRBD2 (5 bases). The CDR3 is 15 amino acids. Trimming left V 9 bases short and J 0 bases short, with 16 bases between. Germline CDR1 is SGHRS and CDR2 is YFSETQ. The chain's CDR3 is CATSFGMGSYNEQFF. CDR3 nucleotides: TGCGCCACATCTTTCGGGATGGGCTCCTACAATGAGCAGTTCTTC.

The gene calls are TRBV7-8 and TRBJ1-1; unclear D gene. Germline V CDR1 and CDR2: SGHVS, FQNEAQ. The CDR3 is 15 residues long. The germline V and J ends were trimmed by 4 bases and 1 base, with 13 bases remaining between them. DNA for the CDR3: TGTGCCAGCAGCTCCTATGCCCCGGGGAACACTGAAGCTTTCTTT. Amino acids: CASSSYAPGNTEAFF.

A few counts support this clone. The CDR3 sequence: CASSLVGVGTEAFF. CDR3 coding DNA: TGTGCCAGCAGCTTAGTCGGGGTCGGGACTGAAGCTTTCTTT. This chain connects TRBV7-2 to TRBJ1-1, with D hard to call. Germline loops: CDR1 SGHTA, CDR2 FQGNSA. Trimming took off 1 base at V and 5 bases at J, with 11 bases between the two ends. The CDR3 has 14 amino acids.

This clone was observed a few times. The chain carries TRBV29-1 and TRBJ1-1; TRBD1 aligns across 8 bases. Trimming took 5 bases from V and 2 from J; bases not matched to a gene: 10. CDR3 size: 15 residues. The germline gives CDR1 SQVTM, CDR2 ANQGSEA. CDR3 protein: CSVIRQGYTNTEAFF. In nucleotides, the CDR3 is TGCAGCGTTATCAGACAGGGGTACACTAACACTGAAGCTTTCTTT.

The chain has TRBV28 and TRBJ2-7; 10 nucleotides match TRBD1. With 3 bases clipped from V and 2 bases from J, the junction kept 4 bases outside the gene matches. Germline CDR1 is MDHEN and CDR2 is SYDVKM. This CDR3 spans 15 amino acids. The CDR3 protein is CASSFGGQGTYEQYF. CDR3 nucleotides: TGTGCCAGCAGTTTCGGGGGACAGGGGACCTACGAGCAGTACTTC.

The rearrangement links TRBV27 to TRBJ2-5; weak D call: TRBD2 (5 bases). There are 14 residues in the CDR3. Germline CDR1 and CDR2: MNHEY and SMNVEV (reference sequence). Trimming stripped 5 bases from V and 4 bases from J, with 14 bases between. The CDR3 bases are TGTGCCAGCAGTCCCCCAGGACTGGGAGAGACCCAGTACTTC. This translates into CASSPPGLGETQYF.

This clone has only a few counts. The rearrangement joins TRBV7-2 to TRBJ1-1; 8 bases are a match to TRBD1. The V gene end was trimmed by 5 bases and the J gene end by 5 bases; junction bases not matched to a gene: 7. The V gene's germline CDR1 is SGHTA and CDR2 FQGNSA. The CDR3 is 14 residues long. CDR3 residues: CASSPRQGITEAFF. The DNA for the CDR3 is TGTGCCAGCAGCCCCCGACAGGGGATAACTGAAGCTTTCTTT.

The chain uses TRBV5-1 and TRBJ2-5, with 8 bases matching TRBD1. V lost 7 bases to trimming and J lost 9 bases; unmatched junction nucleotides: 17. Germline values: CDR1 SGHRS, CDR2 YFSETQ. The CDR3 is 15 residues long. CDR3 sequence reads: CASAPRWGDRTPQYF. The DNA for the CDR3 is TGCGCCAGCGCGCCTCGCTGGGGGGACAGGACCCCCCAGTACTTC.

J is TRBJ1-1 and V is TRBV6-6; no firm D call. V was trimmed by 7 bases and J by 8 bases, leaving 17 bases between them. Germline lookup yields CDR1 MNHNY and CDR2 SVGAGI (reference sequence). This CDR3 is built from 13 residues. The CDR3 loop is CASTSELRVEAFF. Written as DNA, the CDR3 is TGTGCCAGCACTTCCGAGTTACGGGTGGAAGCTTTCTTT.

The chain has TRBV18 and TRBJ2-7; D gene ambiguous. Trimming removed 3 bases from V and 8 bases from J, with 11 bases in between. The CDR3 sequence is 12 residues long. Germline V CDR1 and CDR2: KGHSH, LQKENI. CDR3 coding DNA: TGTGCCAGCTCACCGCCGGATGGGCAGCAGTACTTC. Translated, it gives CASSPPDGQQYF.

The chain has TRBV7-9 and TRBJ2-5; D unclear. The germline V gene has CDR1 SEHNR and CDR2 FQNEAQ (reference sequence). This CDR3 is 13 amino acids long. Between the trimmed V and J ends, which lost 2 bases and 0 bases, there was a span of 4 bases. The CDR3 DNA reads TGTGCCAGCAGCTTACCGTACCAAGAGACCCAGTACTTC. This gives the protein CASSLPYQETQYF.

CDR3 protein: CASSATGTTYEQYF. CDR3 DNA: TGTGCCAGCAGCGCGACAGGGACGACCTACGAGCAGTACTTC. The genes are TRBV11-3 and TRBJ2-7, with TRBD1 matching 7 bases. V lost 5 bases to trimming and J lost 2 bases; unmatched junction nucleotides: 6. Germline V gives CDR1 SGHNT, CDR2 YENEEA. The CDR3 sequence is 14 residues long.

The chain's CDR3 is CASSHNSGPEQYF. CDR3 nucleotide sequence: TGTGCCAGCTCACACAATTCGGGTCCCGAGCAGTACTTC. The chain carries TRBV18 and TRBJ2-7; unclear D gene. CDR1 is KGHSH and CDR2 is LQKENI in the germline V gene. Deletions cut 4 bases from V and 6 bases from J, with 13 bases between. This CDR3 spans 13 amino acids.

This clone has more than one count but fewer than ten. V gene TRBV19 combines with J gene TRBJ2-7, with D perhaps matching TRBD1 (6 bases). There are 15 residues in the CDR3. The germline V gene encodes CDR1 LNHDA and CDR2 SQIVND (reference sequence). V lost 5 bases and J 4 bases, leaving 18 bases between the germline ends. The CDR3 sequence: CASSVSGQILYEQYF. DNA for the CDR3: TGTGCCAGTAGTGTCTCGGGACAAATTCTATACGAGCAGTACTTC.

The rearrangement links TRBV2 to TRBJ2-2; TRBD2 matches 9 bases. With 5 bases clipped from V and 0 bases from J, the junction kept 4 bases outside the gene matches. CDR1 is SNHLY, CDR2 FYNNEI, per germline. CDR3 length: 16 residues. DNA for the CDR3: TGTGCCAGCAGTTTTTCTAGCGGGGCGAACACCGGGGAGCTGTTTTTT. Its protein product is CASSFSSGANTGELFF. Full variable domain (rest looked up from reference TRBV2 and TRBJ2-2): EPEVTQTPSHQVTQMGQEVILRCVPISNHLYFYWYRQILGQKVEFLVSFYNNEISEKSEIFDDQFSVERPDGSNFTLKIRSTKLEDSAMYFCASSFSSGANTGELFFGEGSRLTVL.